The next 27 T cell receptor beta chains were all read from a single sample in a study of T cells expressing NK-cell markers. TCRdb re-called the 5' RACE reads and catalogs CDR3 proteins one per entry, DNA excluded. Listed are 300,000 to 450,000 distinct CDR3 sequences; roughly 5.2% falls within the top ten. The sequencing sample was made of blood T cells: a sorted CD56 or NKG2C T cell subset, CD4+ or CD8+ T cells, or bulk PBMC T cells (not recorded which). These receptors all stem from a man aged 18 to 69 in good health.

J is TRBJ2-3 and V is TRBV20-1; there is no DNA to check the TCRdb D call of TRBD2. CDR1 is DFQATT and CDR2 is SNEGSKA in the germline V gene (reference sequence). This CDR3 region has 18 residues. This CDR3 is CSASSPGLAGESTDTQYF.

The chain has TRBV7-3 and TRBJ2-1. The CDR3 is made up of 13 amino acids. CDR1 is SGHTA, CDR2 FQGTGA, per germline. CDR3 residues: CASSLGVLTEQFF.

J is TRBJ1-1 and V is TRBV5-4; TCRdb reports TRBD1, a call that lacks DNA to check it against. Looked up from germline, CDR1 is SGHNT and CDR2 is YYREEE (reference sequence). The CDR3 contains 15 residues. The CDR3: CASSRKDRVNTEAFF.

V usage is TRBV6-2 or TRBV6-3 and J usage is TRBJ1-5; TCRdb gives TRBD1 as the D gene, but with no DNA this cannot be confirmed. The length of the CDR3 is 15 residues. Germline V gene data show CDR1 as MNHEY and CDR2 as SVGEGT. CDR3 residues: CASRQHGDSNQPQHF.

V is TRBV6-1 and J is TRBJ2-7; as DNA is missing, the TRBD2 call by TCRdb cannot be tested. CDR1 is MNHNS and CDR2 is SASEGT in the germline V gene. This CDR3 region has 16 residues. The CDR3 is CASSQPGPSAAYEQYF.

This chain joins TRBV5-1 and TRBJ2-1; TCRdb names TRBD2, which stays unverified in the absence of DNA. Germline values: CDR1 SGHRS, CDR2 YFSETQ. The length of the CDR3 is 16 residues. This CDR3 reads CASNTDKGTSGDKQFF.

CDR3 residues: CATSRGKNIQYF. The chain recombines TRBV15 with TRBJ2-4. The germline gives CDR1 LNHNV, CDR2 YYDKDF (reference sequence). The CDR3 sequence is 12 residues long.

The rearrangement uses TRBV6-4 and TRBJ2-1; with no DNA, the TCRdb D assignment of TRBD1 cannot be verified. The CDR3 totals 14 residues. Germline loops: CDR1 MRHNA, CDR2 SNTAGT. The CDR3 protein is CASRREGTGNEQFF.

CDR3 loop: CASSEAGFEYF. This chain joins TRBV2 and TRBJ2-4. Germline-derived CDR1 and CDR2 are SNHLY and FYNNEI. CDR3 length: 11 amino acids.

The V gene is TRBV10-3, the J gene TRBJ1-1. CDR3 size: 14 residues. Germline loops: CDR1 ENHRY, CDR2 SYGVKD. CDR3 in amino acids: CAITKSTGGAEAFF.

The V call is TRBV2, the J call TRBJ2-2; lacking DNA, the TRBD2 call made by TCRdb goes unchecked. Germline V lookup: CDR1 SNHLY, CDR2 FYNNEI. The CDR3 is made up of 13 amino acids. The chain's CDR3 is CASNPGGAGELFF.

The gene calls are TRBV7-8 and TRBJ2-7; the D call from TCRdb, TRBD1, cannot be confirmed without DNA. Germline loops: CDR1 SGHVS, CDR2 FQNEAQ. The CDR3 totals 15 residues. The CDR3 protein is CASVPQGRGSYEQYF.

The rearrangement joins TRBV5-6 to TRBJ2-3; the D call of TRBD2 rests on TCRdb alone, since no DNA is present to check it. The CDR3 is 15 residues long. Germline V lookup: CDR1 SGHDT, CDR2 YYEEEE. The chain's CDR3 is CASSLLAGGTDTQYF.

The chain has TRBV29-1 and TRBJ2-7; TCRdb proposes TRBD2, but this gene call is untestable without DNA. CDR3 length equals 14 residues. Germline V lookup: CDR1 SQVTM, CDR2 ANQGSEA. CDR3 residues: CSVARGGRRYEQYF.

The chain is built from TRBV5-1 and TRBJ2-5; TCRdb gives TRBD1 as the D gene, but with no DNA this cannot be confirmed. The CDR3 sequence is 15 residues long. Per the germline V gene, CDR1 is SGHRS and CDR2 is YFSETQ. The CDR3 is CASSVLGGAQETQYF.

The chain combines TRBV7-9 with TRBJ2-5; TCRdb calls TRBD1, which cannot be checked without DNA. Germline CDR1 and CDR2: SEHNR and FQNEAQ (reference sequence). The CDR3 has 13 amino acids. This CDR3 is CASTYGGRETQYF.

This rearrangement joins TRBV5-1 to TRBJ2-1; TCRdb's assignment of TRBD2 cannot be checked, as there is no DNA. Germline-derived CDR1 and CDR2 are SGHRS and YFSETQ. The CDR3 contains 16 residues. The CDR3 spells CASSRSGEPTYNEQFF.

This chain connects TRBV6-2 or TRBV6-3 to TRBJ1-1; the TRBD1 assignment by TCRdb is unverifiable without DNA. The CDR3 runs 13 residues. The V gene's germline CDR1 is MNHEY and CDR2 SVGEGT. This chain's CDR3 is CASSATVATEAFF.

CDR3 in amino acids: CATSDPSGGASHEQFF. The rearrangement joins TRBV24-1 to TRBJ2-1; TCRdb gives TRBD2 as the D gene, but with no DNA this cannot be confirmed. The germline V gene has CDR1 KGHDR and CDR2 SFDVKD. The CDR3 spans 16 residues.

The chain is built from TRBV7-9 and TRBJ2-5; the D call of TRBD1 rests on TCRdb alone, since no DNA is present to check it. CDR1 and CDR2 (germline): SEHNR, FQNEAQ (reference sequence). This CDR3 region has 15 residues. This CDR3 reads CASSLTQTRRETQYF.

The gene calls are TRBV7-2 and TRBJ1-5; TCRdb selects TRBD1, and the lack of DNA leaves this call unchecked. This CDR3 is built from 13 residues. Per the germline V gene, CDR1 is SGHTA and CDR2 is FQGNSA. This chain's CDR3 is CASSLQGAQPQHF.

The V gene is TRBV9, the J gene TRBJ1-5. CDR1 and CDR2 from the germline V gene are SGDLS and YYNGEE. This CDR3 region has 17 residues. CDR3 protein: CASSVVSAPTSNQPQHF.

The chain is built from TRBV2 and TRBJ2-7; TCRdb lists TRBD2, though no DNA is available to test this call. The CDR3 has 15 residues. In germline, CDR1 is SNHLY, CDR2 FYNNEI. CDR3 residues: CASGILGQGRGRTYF.

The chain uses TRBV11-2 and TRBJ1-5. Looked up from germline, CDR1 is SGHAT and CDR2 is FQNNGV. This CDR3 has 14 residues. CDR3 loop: CASSLDRLNQPQHF.

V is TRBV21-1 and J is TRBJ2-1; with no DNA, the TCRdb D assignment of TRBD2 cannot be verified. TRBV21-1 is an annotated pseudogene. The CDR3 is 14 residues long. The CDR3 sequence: CASSTSGGQYEQFF.

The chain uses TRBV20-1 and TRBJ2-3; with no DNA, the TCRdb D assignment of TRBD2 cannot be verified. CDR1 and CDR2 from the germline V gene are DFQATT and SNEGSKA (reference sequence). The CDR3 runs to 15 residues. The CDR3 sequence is CSARVVWENTDTQYF.

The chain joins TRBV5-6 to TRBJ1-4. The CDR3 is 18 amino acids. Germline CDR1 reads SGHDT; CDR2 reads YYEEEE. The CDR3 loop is CASSLHPTVRRQNEKLFF.